This T cell receptor (beta chain) was captured in a study of blood T cell repertoires in COVID-19. Study information: Specimens from acute and convalescent COVID-19 originated in the United States, Italy and Spain. Sources were T cells, B-cell-depleted T cells, or PBMCs; the material itself was cDNA or gDNA.

The CDR3 is made up of 14 amino acids. Trimming took 6 bases from V and 0 from J, leaving 9 bases between them. CDR1 and CDR2 (germline): LNHDA, SQIVND (reference sequence). Seattle participants joined during active infection and were tracked over time. Authors' data handling: Scientists estimated how many nucleated cells there were by amplifying reference gene primers. The table came from immunoSEQ multiplex PCR; TCRdb's copy has only in-frame clones and leaves some out. The V and J calls and clone size are taken from that table; D and trimming were inferred from the DNA. The data hold some 300,000 clones, with around 90% observed a single time.

The TCR comes from a woman aged 45 to 65 with COVID-19, enrolled during active disease. This chain uses TRBV19 with TRBJ1-3; tentatively, D is TRBD1 (5 bases). What was sequenced was peripheral blood. The chain's CDR3 is CASRADSSGNTIYF. The CDR3 DNA sequence: TGTGCCAGTAGAGCCGACAGCTCTGGAAACACCATATATTTT.